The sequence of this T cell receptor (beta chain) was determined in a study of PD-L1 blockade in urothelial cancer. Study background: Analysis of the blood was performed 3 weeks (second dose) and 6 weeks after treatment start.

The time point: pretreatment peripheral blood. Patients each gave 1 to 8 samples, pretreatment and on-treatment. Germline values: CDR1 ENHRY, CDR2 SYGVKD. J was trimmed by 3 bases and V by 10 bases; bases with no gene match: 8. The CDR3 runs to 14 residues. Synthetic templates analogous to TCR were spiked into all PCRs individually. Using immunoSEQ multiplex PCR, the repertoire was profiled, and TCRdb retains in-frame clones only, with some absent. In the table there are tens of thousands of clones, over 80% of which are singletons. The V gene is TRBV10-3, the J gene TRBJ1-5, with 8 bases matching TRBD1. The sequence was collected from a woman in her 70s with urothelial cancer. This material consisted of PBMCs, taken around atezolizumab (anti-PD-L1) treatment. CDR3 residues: CATGADRVNQPQHF. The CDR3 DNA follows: TGTGCCACAGGGGCGGACAGGGTCAATCAGCCCCAGCATTTT.